This record covers a single T cell receptor (beta chain). This specimen belongs to a study of blood T cell repertoires in COVID-19. Study information: PBMCs, B-cell-depleted T cells, or T cells provided the cDNA or gDNA that made up the material.

Losses at the gene ends were 0 bases for V and 2 bases for J; bases not matched to a gene: 16. The CDR3 consists of 20 residues. CDR1 is MNHEY and CDR2 is SVGEGT in the germline V gene. Original processing notes: Quantification of nucleated cells was approximated via reference gene primer amplification. Assay: immunoSEQ multiplex PCR; the TCRdb copy retains only in-frame clones and omits some. The V and J calls and clone size were taken over from that table, and D and trimming were inferred from the DNA. Altogether around 99,000 clones are present, approximately 88% being singletons, with the ten largest covering approximately 6.8%.

The chain couples TRBV6-2 or TRBV6-3 to TRBJ1-1; TRBD1 agrees at 9 bases. This receptor was taken from a man aged 50 to 60 with active or convalescent COVID-19. Sequenced material: peripheral blood. The CDR3 sequence: CASSYSKTGGSSSGNTEAFF. The DNA of the CDR3 is TGTGCCAGCAGTTACTCGAAAACAGGGGGCAGTAGTAGTGGTAACACTGAAGCTTTCTTT.